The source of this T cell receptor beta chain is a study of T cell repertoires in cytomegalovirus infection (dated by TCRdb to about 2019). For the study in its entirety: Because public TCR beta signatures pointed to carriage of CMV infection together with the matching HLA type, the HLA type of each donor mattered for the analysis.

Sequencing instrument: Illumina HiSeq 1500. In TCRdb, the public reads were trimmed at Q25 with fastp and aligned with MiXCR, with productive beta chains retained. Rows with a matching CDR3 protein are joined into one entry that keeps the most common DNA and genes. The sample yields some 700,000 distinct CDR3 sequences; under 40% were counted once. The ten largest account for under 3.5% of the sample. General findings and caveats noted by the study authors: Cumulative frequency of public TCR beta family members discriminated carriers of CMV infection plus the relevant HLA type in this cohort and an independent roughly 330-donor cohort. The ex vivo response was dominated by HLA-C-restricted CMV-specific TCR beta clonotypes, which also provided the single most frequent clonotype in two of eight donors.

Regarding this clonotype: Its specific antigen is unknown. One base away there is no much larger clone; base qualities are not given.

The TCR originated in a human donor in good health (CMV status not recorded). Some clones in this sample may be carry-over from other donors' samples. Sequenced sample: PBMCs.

The sequenced DNA is TGTGCCAGCAGCCCAGCGGGGGACGAGTACAATGAGCAGTTCTTC. This codes for CASSPAGDEYNEQFF. The V and J genes are TRBV7-9 and TRBJ2-1; TRBD2 lines up with 8 middle nucleotides. From the cysteine up to the phenylalanine, the CDR3 has a length of 15 residues. Solely the CDR3 DNA is kept, with 45 bases framed from the first base. The germline V gene (reference sequence) sets CDR1 to SEHNR and CDR2 to FQNEAQ. Trimming accounts for 5 bases at V and 4 bases at J, while the number of junction bases matched to no gene is 7.